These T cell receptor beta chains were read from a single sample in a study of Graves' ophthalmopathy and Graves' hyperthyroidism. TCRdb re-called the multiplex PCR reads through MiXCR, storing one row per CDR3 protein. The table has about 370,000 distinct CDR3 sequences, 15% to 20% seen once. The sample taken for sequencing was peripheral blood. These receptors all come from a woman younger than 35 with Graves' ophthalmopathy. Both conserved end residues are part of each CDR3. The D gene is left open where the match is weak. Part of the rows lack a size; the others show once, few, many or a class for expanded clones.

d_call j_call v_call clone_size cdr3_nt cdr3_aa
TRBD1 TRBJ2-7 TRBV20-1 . TGCAGTGCTAGCTGGGACAGCTACGAGCAGTACTTC CSASWDSYEQYF
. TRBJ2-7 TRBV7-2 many TGTGCCAGCAGCTTAAGTAGCGAGCTCTACGAGCAGTACTTC CASSLSSELYEQYF
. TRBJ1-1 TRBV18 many TGTGCCAGCTCAAGACAGGAGATGAACACTGAAGCTTTCTTT CASSRQEMNTEAFF
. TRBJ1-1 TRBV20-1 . TGCAGTGCCAAACAGGTTATCACTGAAGCTTTCTTT CSAKQVITEAFF
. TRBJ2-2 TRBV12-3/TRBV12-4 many TGTGCCAGCAGTTCGGCGTTAAGGCGAAACACCGGGGAGCTGTTTTTT CASSSALRRNTGELFF
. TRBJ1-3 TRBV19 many TGTGCCAGTAGTCGGACAGTTGGAAACACCATATATTTT CASSRTVGNTIYF
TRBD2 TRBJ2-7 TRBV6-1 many TGTGCCAGCAGTGGACGACTAGCGGGAGGATTCACCTACGAGCAGTACTTC CASSGRLAGGFTYEQYF
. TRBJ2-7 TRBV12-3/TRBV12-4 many TGTGCCAGCAGTTTCCACCTGGGGGCCGAGCAGTACTTC CASSFHLGAEQYF
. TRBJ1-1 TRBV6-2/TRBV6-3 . TGTGCCAGCAGTTACTCGGGGTACATGAACACTGAAGCTTTCTTT CASSYSGYMNTEAFF
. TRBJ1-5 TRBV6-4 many TGTGCCAGCAGTGACGGGCGAAGGGTCGGCAATCAGCCCCAGCATTTT CASSDGRRVGNQPQHF
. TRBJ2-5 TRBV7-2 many TGTGCCAGCAGTCGGAGCGCAGCTAACCAAGAGACCCAGTACTTC CASSRSAANQETQYF
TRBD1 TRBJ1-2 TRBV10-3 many TGTGCCATCAGAAGGGACAGCGCGACGGGGTCATACCCGGACTATGGCTACACCTTC CAIRRDSATGSYPDYGYTF
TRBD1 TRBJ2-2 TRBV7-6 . TGTGCCAGCAGCTCCCAGACAGGGGCTAACACCGGGGAGCTGTTTTTT CASSSQTGANTGELFF
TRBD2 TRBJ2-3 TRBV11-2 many TGTGCCAGCAGCCGACGAATAGCGGGGGGGGGAAGAGATACGCAGTATTTT CASSRRIAGGGRDTQYF
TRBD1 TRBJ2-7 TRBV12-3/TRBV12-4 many TGTGCCAGCAGTTCGCAAACCTTCACCGGGACAGGGAATCCCTACGAGCAGTACTTC CASSSQTFTGTGNPYEQYF
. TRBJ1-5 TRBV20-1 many TGCAGTGCTAGTGGGGAGAGCAATCAGCCCCAGCATTTT CSASGESNQPQHF
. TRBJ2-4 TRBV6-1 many TGTGCCAGCAGAGGCCAGGGGGGATACATTCAGTACTTC CASRGQGGYIQYF
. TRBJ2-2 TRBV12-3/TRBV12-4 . TGTGCCAGCAGTTCAGGGGACCTGGGCACCGGGGAGCTGTTTTTT CASSSGDLGTGELFF
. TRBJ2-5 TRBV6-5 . TGTGCCAGCAGTTCTAATTCTGGATACCAAGAGACCCAGTACTTC CASSSNSGYQETQYF
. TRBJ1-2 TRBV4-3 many TGCGCCAGCAGCCAAGATAGCGGGGGATCCTATGGCTACACCTTC CASSQDSGGSYGYTF
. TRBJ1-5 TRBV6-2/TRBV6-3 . TGTGCCAGCAGTTCCAACAGACATGTCAATCAGCCCCAGCATTTT CASSSNRHVNQPQHF
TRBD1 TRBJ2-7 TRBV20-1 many TGCAGTGCTAGAGCTAACAGGGGAAGCTCGAGGGTGCAGTACTTC CSARANRGSSRVQYF
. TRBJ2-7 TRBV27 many TGTGCCAGCAGATCAATCTACAGGAAGGAGAACGAGCAGTACTTC CASRSIYRKENEQYF
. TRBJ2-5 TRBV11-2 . TGTGCCAGCAGCCCAATCACCGCCGGGGAGACCCAGTACTTC CASSPITAGETQYF
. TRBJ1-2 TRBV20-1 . TGCAGTGCTAGGGGCGCCCGGGCCCGTGACTATGGCTACACCTTC CSARGARARDYGYTF
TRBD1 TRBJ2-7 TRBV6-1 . TGTGCCAGCAGTCCGCAGGGGGCGAAGTTCTTTGAGCAGTACTTC CASSPQGAKFFEQYF
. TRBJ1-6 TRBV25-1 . TGTGCCAGCAGTGATGACATTTTGGAGACCCTTAATTCACCCCTCCACTTT CASSDDILETLNSPLHF
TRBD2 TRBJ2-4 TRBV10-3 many TGTGCCACTTCCCGATGGGGAAGCGGGACCCCCTTAGCCAAAAACATTCAGTACTTC CATSRWGSGTPLAKNIQYF
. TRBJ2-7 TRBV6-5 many TGTGCCAGCAGTTACTCCAGGGGGGCCTACGAGCAGTACTTC CASSYSRGAYEQYF
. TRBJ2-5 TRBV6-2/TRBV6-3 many TGTGCCAGCAGTTACAGGGTACTAACCCAAGAGACCCAGTACTTC CASSYRVLTQETQYF
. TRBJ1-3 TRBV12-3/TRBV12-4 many TGTGCCAGCAGACCCGCCGGGCGCGGAAACACCATATATTTT CASRPAGRGNTIYF
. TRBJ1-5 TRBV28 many TGTGCCAGCAGTTTAAGGGGGGACAATCAGCCCCAGCATTTT CASSLRGDNQPQHF
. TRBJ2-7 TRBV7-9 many TGTGCCAGCAGCTTAGGACTCGAGGGCGAGCAGTACTTC CASSLGLEGEQYF
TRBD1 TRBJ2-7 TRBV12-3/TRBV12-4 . TGTGCCAGCTCAAAGGACAGGGACTACGAGCAGTACTTC CASSKDRDYEQYF
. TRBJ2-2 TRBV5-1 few TGCGCCAGCCTTTTTAAGCTAGAGCGAGACACCGGGGAGCTGTTTTTT CASLFKLERDTGELFF